These 20 T cell receptor beta chains came from one sample sequenced in a study of control samples from healthy donors and cancer patients. Only in-frame clones appear in the TCRdb table, and some are missing; sequencing was by immunoSEQ multiplex PCR. The data contain over 200,000 clones, almost 85% of them singletons. The specimen sequenced was PBMCs. These receptors all stem from a woman aged 60-75 years with lung cancer.

The V call is TRBV5-6, the J call TRBJ2-1; D is perhaps TRBD2 (5 bases). The CDR3 is made up of 13 amino acids. Looked up from germline, CDR1 is SGHDT and CDR2 is YYEEEE. The germline V and J ends were trimmed by 0 bases and 10 bases, with 11 bases remaining between them. The CDR3 DNA sequence: TGTGCCAGCAGCTTGGTAGGCGGGCAGGAGCAGTTCTTC. Amino acids: CASSLVGGQEQFF.

This clone was seen once. The chain recombines TRBV5-1 with TRBJ2-7; D uncertain. CDR3 length: 14 residues. Trimming removed 8 bases from V and 1 base from J, with 16 bases in between. Germline-derived CDR1 and CDR2 are SGHRS and YFSETQ. Here the CDR3 DNA reads TGCGCCAGTGAGAAGGACGGGTCTTCCTACGAGCAGTACTTC. Protein: CASEKDGSSYEQYF. Based on the CDR3 plus reference TRBV5-1 and TRBJ2-7, the full variable domain is KAGVTQTPRYLIKTRGQQVTLSCSPISGHRSVSWYQQTPGQGLQFLFEYFSETQRNKGNFPGRFSGRQFSNSRSEMNVSTLELGDSALYLCASEKDGSSYEQYFGPGTRLTVT.

The V gene is TRBV6-1, the J gene TRBJ2-2, with TRBD2 matching 10 bases. V dropped 0 bases and J dropped 3; count of bases not matched to a gene: 1. The germline V gene has CDR1 MNHNS and CDR2 SASEGT. CDR3 length: 16 amino acids. The CDR3 is CASSEALAGDTGELFF. CDR3 DNA: TGTGCCAGCAGTGAAGCGCTAGCGGGAGACACCGGGGAGCTGTTTTTT.

The chain employs TRBV5-1 and TRBJ2-7; TRBD1 agrees at 12 bases. After removal of 4 bases from V and 5 bases from J, the junction contained 10 bases not matched to a gene. Per germline, CDR1 SGHRS and CDR2 YFSETQ. The CDR3 totals 16 residues. CDR3 in amino acids: CASSLGGGQGAHEQYF. In DNA form, the CDR3 reads TGCGCCAGCAGCCTGGGTGGGGGACAGGGGGCTCACGAGCAGTACTTC. Drawing the rest from reference TRBV5-1 and TRBJ2-7, the complete variable domain is KAGVTQTPRYLIKTRGQQVTLSCSPISGHRSVSWYQQTPGQGLQFLFEYFSETQRNKGNFPGRFSGRQFSNSRSEMNVSTLELGDSALYLCASSLGGGQGAHEQYFGPGTRLTVT.

This CDR3 is CAWSETGELFF. The DNA of the CDR3 is TGTGCCTGGAGTGAAACCGGGGAGCTGTTTTTT. The chain employs TRBV30 and TRBJ2-2; D unclear. This CDR3 contains 11 residues. V lost 1 base to trimming and J lost 5 bases, with 2 bases between them. Germline assignment: CDR1 GTSNPN and CDR2 SVGIG (reference sequence). Drawing the rest from reference TRBV30 and TRBJ2-2, the complete variable domain is SQTIHQWPATLVQPVGSPLSLECTVEGTSNPNLYWYRQAAGRGLQLLFYSVGIGQISSEVPQNLSASRPQDRQFILSSKKLLLSDSGFYLCAWSETGELFFGEGSRLTVL.

This clone appeared once. This rearrangement joins TRBV2 to TRBJ1-5; the D gene is possibly TRBD1 (6 bases). Germline V gene lookup returns CDR1 SNHLY and CDR2 FYNNEI. Trimming shortened V by 4 bases and J by 6 bases, and 19 bases separated the two germline ends. The CDR3 extends over 16 amino acids. In DNA, the CDR3 is TGTGCCAGCAGTGTAGGACCCTCAGGGGTGGGTCAGCCCCAGCATTTT. This sequence encodes CASSVGPSGVGQPQHF.

The rearrangement joins TRBV6-6 to TRBJ1-5, with TRBD1 matching 9 bases. CDR1 is MNHNY, CDR2 SVGAGI, per germline (reference sequence). The CDR3 contains 14 residues. V lost 6 bases to trimming and J lost 6 bases; unmatched junction nucleotides: 6. CDR3 sequence: CASRIRDRVQPQHF. The CDR3 bases are TGTGCCAGCAGAATCCGGGACAGGGTTCAGCCCCAGCATTTT.

This CDR3 is CASSGTGKEETQYF. The CDR3 region has the DNA TGTGCCAGCAGCGGGACAGGAAAAGAGGAGACCCAGTACTTC. This chain connects TRBV5-4 to TRBJ2-5; 8 positions match TRBD1. This CDR3 has 14 amino acids. The ends lost 4 bases at V and 5 bases at J; junction bases unmatched: 7. The germline gives CDR1 SGHNT, CDR2 YYREEE (reference sequence).

The chain recombines TRBV2 with TRBJ1-1; D may be TRBD1 (6 bases). CDR3 length: 14 amino acids. Germline CDR1 reads SNHLY; CDR2 reads FYNNEI. Trimming removed 2 bases from V and 4 bases from J, with 11 bases in between. CDR3 bases: TGTGCCAGCAGTGAATGGGGGGGGCGCACTGAAGCTTTCTTT. Its translation: CASSEWGGRTEAFF.

The chain couples TRBV28 to TRBJ2-1; no firm D call. Germline V gene sequence: CDR1 MDHEN, CDR2 SYDVKM. Trimming removed 7 bases at V and 9 bases at J, with 13 bases between. This CDR3 contains 12 residues. The CDR3 nucleotides read TGTGCCAGCACCCAAGAACCAGGTGAGCAGTTCTTC. Translating it yields CASTQEPGEQFF.

This chain joins TRBV15 and TRBJ1-2; D possibly corresponds to TRBD1 (6 bases). The germline gives CDR1 LNHNV, CDR2 YYDKDF (reference sequence). The V end lost 5 bases, the J end lost 1 base, and 14 bases lay between the germline ends. There are 15 residues in the CDR3. Written as DNA, the CDR3 is TGTGCCACCAGCCGGCTCGGACAGAATAACTATGGCTACACCTTC. Translated, it gives CATSRLGQNNYGYTF.

The count of this clone is one. The V call is TRBV19, the J call TRBJ2-3; the match to TRBD1 covers 9 bases. This CDR3 comprises 15 residues. Germline V lookup: CDR1 LNHDA, CDR2 SQIVND (reference sequence). The ends lost 6 bases at V and 7 bases at J; junction bases unmatched: 11. Written as DNA, the CDR3 is TGTGCCAGTAGCCGGGACAGGGATTCGAGAAATACGCAGTATTTT. Amino acids: CASSRDRDSRNTQYF.

The chain carries TRBV3-1 (or the pseudogene TRBV3-2) and TRBJ2-7; D is ambiguous. With 1 base removed from V and 7 bases from J, the gap between germline ends came to 8 bases. This CDR3 is built from 12 residues. The germline CDR1 and CDR2 sequences are LGHDT and YNNKEL (reference sequence). The CDR3 bases are TGTGCCAGCAGCCAAGTGCCTATAGAGCAGTACTTC. Protein product: CASSQVPIEQYF.

V gene TRBV5-1 combines with J gene TRBJ2-6; D is unresolved. V lost 4 bases, J lost 0 bases, and 8 bases lay in between. Germline loops: CDR1 SGHRS, CDR2 YFSETQ. CDR3 size: 15 residues. CDR3 in amino acids: CASSVGNSGANVLTF. CDR3 sequence (DNA): TGCGCCAGCAGCGTAGGAAACTCTGGGGCCAACGTCCTGACTTTC.

The genes are TRBV5-4 and TRBJ1-1, with D maybe TRBD1 (6 bases). Looked up from germline, CDR1 is SGHNT and CDR2 is YYREEE (reference sequence). The CDR3 consists of 14 residues. Between the trimmed V and J ends, which lost 3 bases and 3 bases, there was a span of 12 bases. CDR3: CASSWGRGDTEAFF. CDR3 DNA sequence: TGTGCCAGCAGCTGGGGCAGGGGAGACACTGAAGCTTTCTTT.

This clone showed up just once. The gene calls are TRBV9 and TRBJ2-4; D might be TRBD2 (7 bases). The germline CDR1 and CDR2 sequences are SGDLS and YYNGEE. The CDR3 runs 16 residues. Trimming stripped 7 bases from V and 2 bases from J, with 19 bases between. The CDR3 region is CASGKGEGLSKNIQYF. CDR3 DNA: TGTGCCAGCGGGAAGGGGGAGGGGTTGTCCAAAAACATTCAGTACTTC. Based on the CDR3 plus reference TRBV9 and TRBJ2-4, the full variable domain is DSGVTQTPKHLITATGQRVTLRCSPRSGDLSVYWYQQSLDQGLQFLIQYYNGEERAKGNILERFSAQQFPDLHSELNLSSLELGDSALYFCASGKGEGLSKNIQYFGAGTRLSVL.

The chain's CDR3 is CASSTQGAWGTDTQYF. The CDR3 DNA follows: TGTGCCAGCAGTACACAGGGGGCATGGGGCACAGATACGCAGTATTTT. This sequence joins TRBV27 and TRBJ2-3, with 9 bases that match TRBD1. The CDR3 runs to 16 residues. CDR1 and CDR2 from the germline V gene are MNHEY and SMNVEV (reference sequence). With V trimmed by 5 bases and J by 1 base, 7 bases remained unmatched.

This clone was observed once. The chain is built from TRBV10-2 and TRBJ2-5; 8 positions agree with TRBD2. Trimming removed 3 bases from V and 5 bases from J; junction bases left unmatched: 2. Looked up from germline, CDR1 is WSHSY and CDR2 is SAAADI. The CDR3 runs 13 residues. The CDR3 nucleotides read TGCGCCAGCAGTGACCCGGGAGGGGAGACCCAGTACTTC. The encoded protein is CASSDPGGETQYF.

In DNA form, the CDR3 reads TGTGCCAGCAGCTTAACAGGGGCCGCAACTAATGAAAAACTGTTTTTT. This sequence encodes CASSLTGAATNEKLFF. V usage is TRBV7-9 and J usage is TRBJ1-4; 7 bases fit TRBD1. The germline gives CDR1 SEHNR, CDR2 FQNEAQ (reference sequence). The CDR3 has 16 residues. After removal of 2 bases from V and 0 bases from J, the junction contained 3 bases not matched to a gene.

The rearrangement uses TRBV5-4 and TRBJ1-4, with 7 bases matching TRBD1. The junction had 6 bases not matched to a gene; V was cut back by 3 bases and J by 7 bases. CDR3 length equals 14 residues. Germline assignment: CDR1 SGHNT and CDR2 YYREEE (reference sequence). The CDR3 here is CASSSARDSEKLFF. DNA for the CDR3: TGTGCCAGCAGCTCCGCCCGGGACAGTGAAAAACTGTTTTTT.